This T cell receptor beta chain was sequenced in a study of OX40 agonist ivuxolimab in advanced cancers. Study-wide context: Ivuxolimab was an agonistic, fully human IgG2 monoclonal antibody directed against OX40 (CD134), a costimulatory receptor. Intravenous ivuxolimab was administered to patients every 2 weeks at six dose levels: 0.01, 0.1, 0.3, 1.5, 3 and 10 mg/kg. Of the roughly 52 dose-escalation patients, hepatocellular carcinoma was present in some 19, melanoma in some 15, renal cell carcinoma in 9 and head and neck cancer in 9. A male proportion of roughly 80% and a mean age of about 60 years, ranging from about 23 to 90, were recorded for the dose-escalation cohort. Patients were allowed to have had prior anti-PD-1, anti-PD-L1 or anti-CTLA-4 therapy, and approximately 40% of the dose-escalation patients had previously received checkpoint inhibitors. Partial responses were achieved by three dose-escalation patients, of whom one had hepatocellular carcinoma and two had cutaneous melanoma. Peripheral TCRbeta sequencing was intended to test whether TCR sequence diversity was altered and clonal T-cell expansion was caused by ivuxolimab. The paper reports the monotherapy dose-escalation portion (N = 52 patients) of the phase I ivuxolimab trial.

For sequencing of the TCRbeta CDR3 region, genomic DNA was extracted from the sorted cells. TCRbeta CDR3 regions were sequenced using the immunoSEQ Assay. In its TCRdb copy, this immuneACCESS table keeps in-frame sequences only and misses some clones. Where compared with another copy, unresolved V genes explain less than half of these, and the others have no known cause. In this sample the table shows tens of thousands of clones, over 85% of which occur a single time. In total, the top ten clones hold 4.5% to 5% of the sample. The trial excluded patients who had a history of autoimmune disease or were on systemic immunosuppression. Peripheral blood for TCR sequencing was collected from all dose cohorts at baseline, on cycle 4 day 1, and on cycle 7 day 1. Samples were obtained from an open-label, multicenter, first-in-human phase I dose-escalation trial of ivuxolimab. The trial enrolled adults with locally advanced or metastatic head and neck squamous cell, hepatocellular, melanoma or renal cell carcinoma. Before TCR sequencing, CD4+ T cells and CD8+ T cells from peripheral blood were sorted into separate populations.

Points the paper makes about the study in general: Partial responders in the 0.1-3.0 mg/kg groups had among the lowest normalized peripheral clonal expansion, especially among CD8+ T cells. After ivuxolimab, more expanded clones were found on average in CD8+ T cells than in CD4+ T cells. At doses of 0.1 to 3.0 mg/kg, clonal expansion of both CD4+ and CD8+ T cells in blood was seen between baseline and week 6. Low levels of normalized T-cell clonal expansion were also seen in some nonresponding patients. Which antigens the clonally expanded peripheral T cells were specific for was not determined.

Per the germline V gene, SGHTA is the CDR1 and FQGNSA is the CDR2. V was cut back by 10 bases and J by 1 base, leaving a gap of 17 bases between them. The CDR3 sequence holds 14 residues, the cysteine and phenylalanine included. CDR3 DNA is the only sequence kept; it has 42 bases, read in frame from the first base. For this clone: It lacks a known antigen. No much larger clonotype is one base removed from it; base qualities were not supplied.

The chain is encoded by TRBV7-2 joined to TRBJ2-7; the D gene is not confidently resolved. This sequence was found in an adult with an advanced solid tumor such as melanoma, head and neck, liver or kidney cancer. This sample comprised CD4+ or CD8+ T cells sorted from blood, obtained in a trial of the OX40 agonist ivuxolimab. The DNA sequence reads TGTGCCACCCAAGCTCAGCCCTCTTCCTACGAGCAGTACTTC. The resulting protein is CATQAQPSSYEQYF.